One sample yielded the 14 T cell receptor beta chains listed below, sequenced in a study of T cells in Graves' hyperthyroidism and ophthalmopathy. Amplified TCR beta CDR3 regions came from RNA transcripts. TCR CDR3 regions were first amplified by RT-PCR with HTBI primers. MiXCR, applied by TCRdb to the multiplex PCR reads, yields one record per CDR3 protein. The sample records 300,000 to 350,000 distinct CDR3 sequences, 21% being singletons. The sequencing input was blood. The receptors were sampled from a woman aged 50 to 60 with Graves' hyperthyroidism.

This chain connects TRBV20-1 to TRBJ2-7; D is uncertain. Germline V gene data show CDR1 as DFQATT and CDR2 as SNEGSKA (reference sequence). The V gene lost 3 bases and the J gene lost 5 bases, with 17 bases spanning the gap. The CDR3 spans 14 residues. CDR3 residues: CSASIGSAVHEQYF. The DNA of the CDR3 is TGCAGTGCTAGTATTGGTTCGGCGGTACACGAGCAGTACTTC.

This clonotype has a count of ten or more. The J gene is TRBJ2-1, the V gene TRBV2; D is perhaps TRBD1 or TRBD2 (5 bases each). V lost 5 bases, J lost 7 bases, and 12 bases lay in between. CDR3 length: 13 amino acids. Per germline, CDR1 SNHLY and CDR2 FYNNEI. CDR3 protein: CASSRDGGNEQFF. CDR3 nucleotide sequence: TGTGCCAGCAGTAGGGACGGCGGAAATGAGCAGTTCTTC.

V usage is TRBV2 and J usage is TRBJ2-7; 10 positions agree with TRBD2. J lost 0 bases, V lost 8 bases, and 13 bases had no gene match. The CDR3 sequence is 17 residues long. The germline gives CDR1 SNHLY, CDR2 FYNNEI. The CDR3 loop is CASGLAGAATSSYEQYF. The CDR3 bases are TGTGCCAGCGGGCTAGCGGGGGCTGCCACTAGCTCCTACGAGCAGTACTTC.

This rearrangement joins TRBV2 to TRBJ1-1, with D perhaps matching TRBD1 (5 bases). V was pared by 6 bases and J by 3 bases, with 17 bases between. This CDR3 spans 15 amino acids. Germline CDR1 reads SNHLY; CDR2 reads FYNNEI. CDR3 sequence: CASSGWAGRDTEAFF. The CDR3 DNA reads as TGTGCCAGCAGCGGGTGGGCAGGCAGGGACACTGAAGCTTTCTTT.

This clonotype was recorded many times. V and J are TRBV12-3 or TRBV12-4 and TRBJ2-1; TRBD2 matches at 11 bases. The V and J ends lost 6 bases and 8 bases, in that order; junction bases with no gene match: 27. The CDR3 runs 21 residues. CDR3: CASSRRRAFSGRANTFDEQFF. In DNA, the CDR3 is TGTGCCAGCAGCCGACGAAGGGCCTTTAGCGGGAGGGCCAATACATTCGATGAGCAGTTCTTC.

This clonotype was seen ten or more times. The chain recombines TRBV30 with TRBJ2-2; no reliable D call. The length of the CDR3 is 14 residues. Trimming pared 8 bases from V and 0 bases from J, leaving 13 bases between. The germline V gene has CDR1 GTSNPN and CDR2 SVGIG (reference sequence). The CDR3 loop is CAHGRSANTGELFF. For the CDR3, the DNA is TGTGCCCACGGACGGTCGGCGAACACCGGGGAGCTGTTTTTT.

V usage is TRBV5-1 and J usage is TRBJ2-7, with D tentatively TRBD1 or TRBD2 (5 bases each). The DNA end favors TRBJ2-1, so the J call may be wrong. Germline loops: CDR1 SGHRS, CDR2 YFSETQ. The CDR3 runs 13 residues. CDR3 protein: CASSKGPSYEQFF. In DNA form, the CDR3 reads TGCGCCAGCAGCAAGGGACCTTCCTACGAGCAGTTCTTC.

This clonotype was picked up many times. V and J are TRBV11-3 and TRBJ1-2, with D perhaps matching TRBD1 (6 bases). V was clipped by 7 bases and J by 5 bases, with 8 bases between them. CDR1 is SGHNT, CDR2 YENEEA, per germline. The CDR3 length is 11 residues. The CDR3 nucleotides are TGTGCCAGCAAGGGGGGATATGGCTACACCTTC. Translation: CASKGGYGYTF.

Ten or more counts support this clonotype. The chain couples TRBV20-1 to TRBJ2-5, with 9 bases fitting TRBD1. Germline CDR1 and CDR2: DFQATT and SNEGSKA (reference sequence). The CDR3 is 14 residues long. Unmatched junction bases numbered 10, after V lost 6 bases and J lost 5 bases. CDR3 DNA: TGCAGTGCCTTTGGACAGGGGACTGTTGAGACCCAGTACTTC. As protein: CSAFGQGTVETQYF.

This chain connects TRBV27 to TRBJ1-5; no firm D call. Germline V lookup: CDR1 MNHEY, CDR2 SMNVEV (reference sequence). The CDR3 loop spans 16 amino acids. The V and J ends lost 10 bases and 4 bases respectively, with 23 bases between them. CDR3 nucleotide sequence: TGTGCCAACCCTCACGGGCAAGAATCGACGAATCAGCCCCAGCATTTT. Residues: CANPHGQESTNQPQHF.

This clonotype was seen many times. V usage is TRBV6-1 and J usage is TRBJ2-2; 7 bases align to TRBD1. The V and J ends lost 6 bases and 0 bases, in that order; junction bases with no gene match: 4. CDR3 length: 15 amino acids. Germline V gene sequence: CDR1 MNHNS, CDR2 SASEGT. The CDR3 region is CASRLDRSNTGELFF. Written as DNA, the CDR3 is TGTGCCAGCAGGCTGGACAGGTCGAACACCGGGGAGCTGTTTTTT.

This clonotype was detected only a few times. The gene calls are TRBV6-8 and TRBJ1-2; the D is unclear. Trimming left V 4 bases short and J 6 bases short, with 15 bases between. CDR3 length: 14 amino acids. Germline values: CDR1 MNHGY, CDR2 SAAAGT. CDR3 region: CASSFPGKVDGYTF. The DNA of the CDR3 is TGTGCCAGCAGTTTTCCGGGGAAGGTGGATGGCTACACCTTC.

CDR3: CASNRTGDKLFF. CDR3 DNA: TGTGCCAGCAACCGGACAGGGGATAAACTGTTTTTT. The chain has TRBV28 and TRBJ1-4, with 9 bases fitting TRBD1. This CDR3 has 12 amino acids. V was clipped by 7 bases and J by 11 bases; unmatched bases: 5. Germline loops: CDR1 MDHEN, CDR2 SYDVKM. Using reference TRBV28 and TRBJ1-4 for the parts outside the CDR3, the full variable domain is DVKVTQSSRYLVKRTGEKVFLECVQDMDHENMFWYRQDPGLGLRLIYFSYDVKMKEKGDIPEGYSVSREKKERFSLILESASTNQTSMYLCASNRTGDKLFFGSGTQLSVL.

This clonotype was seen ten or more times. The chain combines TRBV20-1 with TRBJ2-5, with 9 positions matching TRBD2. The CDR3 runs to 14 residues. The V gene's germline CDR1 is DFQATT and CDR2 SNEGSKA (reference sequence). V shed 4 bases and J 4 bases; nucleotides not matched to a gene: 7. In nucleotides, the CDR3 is TGCAGTGCTACCCCGGCTAGCGGGATAGAGACCCAGTACTTC. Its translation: CSATPASGIETQYF.